This TCR beta chain was documented in a study of blood T cell repertoires in COVID-19. Libraries were prepared by immunoSEQ multiplex PCR; TCRdb keeps only in-frame clonotypes and omits some of them. The sample has fewer than 300,000 clones, around 89% seen once; the top ten hold approximately 0.84%. The V end was cut by 2 bases, the J end by 0 bases, with 8 bases between. The CDR3 has 16 amino acids. Germline loops: CDR1 MNHEY, CDR2 SMNVEV (reference sequence). This chain uses TRBV27 with TRBJ1-6; the D is unclear. This clonotype originated in a man aged 25 to 40 with acute or convalescent COVID-19. Material: peripheral blood. This CDR3 reads CASSLLSRSYNSPLHF. In DNA form, the CDR3 reads TGTGCCAGCAGTTTACTGAGTCGCTCCTATAATTCACCCCTCCACTTT.